The 5 T cell receptor beta chains presented below share a single source sample, sequenced in a study of CD8 T cells in ankylosing spondylitis. General study points: Ankylosing spondylitis blood appeared to carry a characteristic TCR beta motif of roughly eight highly homologous variants.

TCRdb reprocessed the 5' RACE reads via MiXCR and lists one record per CDR3 protein. Among 800,000 to 900,000 distinct CDR3 sequences listed, 12% were seen once. These TCRs are of unknown antigen specificity. What was sequenced was blood, either unsorted or a sorted T cell fraction (not recorded which). These receptors originate from a male donor with ankylosing spondylitis.

This clonotype was recorded a few times. The chain joins TRBV27 to TRBJ1-1; 8 bases line up with TRBD1. The J segment lost 1 base and the V segment lost 6 bases, leaving 7 bases of the junction unmatched. The CDR3 is 15 residues long. CDR1 is MNHEY and CDR2 is SMNVEV in the germline V gene (reference sequence). CDR3 residues: CASSWTGTGNTEAFF. The CDR3 DNA is TGTGCCAGCAGCTGGACAGGGACCGGGAACACTGAAGCTTTCTTT.

The chain employs TRBV20-1 and TRBJ1-1; tentatively, D is TRBD1 (6 bases). The CDR3 runs 15 residues. V lost 1 base, J lost 0 bases, and 12 bases lay in between. Germline-derived CDR1 and CDR2 are DFQATT and SNEGSKA (reference sequence). Written as DNA, the CDR3 is TGCAGTGCTAGAGGGACAGTCCGAATGAACACTGAAGCTTTCTTT. Protein: CSARGTVRMNTEAFF.

This clonotype was counted at least ten times. This rearrangement joins TRBV6-6 to TRBJ1-6; no reliable D call. CDR3 length: 13 amino acids. Germline loops: CDR1 MNHNY, CDR2 SVGAGI (reference sequence). With 6 bases removed from V and 8 bases from J, the gap between germline ends came to 11 bases. The CDR3 DNA is TGTGCCAGCAGCCTACCTTACGATTCACCCCTCCACTTT. Its translation is CASSLPYDSPLHF.

The V and J genes are TRBV29-1 and TRBJ2-2, with 9 bases fitting TRBD2. In germline, CDR1 is SQVTM, CDR2 ANQGSEA. The CDR3 extends over 14 amino acids. CDR3 nucleotides: TGCAGTTTAGGCGGGGGGGAAAACACCGGGGAGCTGTTTTTT. This gives the protein CSLGGGENTGELFF.

The rearrangement links TRBV5-5 to TRBJ2-7; TRBD2 matches 14 bases. V shed 3 bases and J 3 bases; nucleotides not matched to a gene: 11. Germline CDR1 reads SGHKS; CDR2 reads YYEKEE (reference sequence). The CDR3 consists of 18 residues. This CDR3 is CASSWGLAGVPIGYEQYF. CDR3 in DNA: TGTGCCAGCAGCTGGGGACTAGCGGGAGTACCGATAGGCTACGAGCAGTACTTC. The complete variable domain, with remaining parts taken from reference TRBV5-5 and TRBJ2-7, reads DAGVTQSPTHLIKTRGQQVTLRCSPISGHKSVSWYQQVLGQGPQFIFQYYEKEERGRGNFPDRFSARQFPNYSSELNVNALLLGDSALYLCASSWGLAGVPIGYEQYFGPGTRLTVT.